Shown below are 11 T cell receptor beta chains from a single sample sequenced in a study of cytomegalovirus exposure and HLA in healthy donors. Both 60 Vbeta primers and 13 Jbeta primers went into the PCR. Sequencing was performed with immunoSEQ multiplex PCR; in TCRdb, only in-frame clones are kept and a portion is missing. The sample has some 180,000 clones, just under 80% seen once; the top ten hold roughly 3%. Sequenced input: PBMCs. These receptors originate from a female donor in good health and CMV-seronegative.

This clone occurred a few times. The chain links TRBV6-5 to TRBJ1-1; 8 bases agree with TRBD1. With 6 bases clipped from V and 0 bases from J, the junction kept 6 bases outside the gene matches. Per the germline V gene, CDR1 is MNHEY and CDR2 is SVGAGI. The CDR3 length is 15 residues. For the CDR3, the DNA is TGTGCCAGCAGAGGACAGGGATTCATGAACACTGAAGCTTTCTTT. This sequence encodes CASRGQGFMNTEAFF.

This chain joins TRBV7-9 and TRBJ2-2; 11 bases match TRBD2. V shed 7 bases and J 3 bases; nucleotides not matched to a gene: 7. The germline CDR1 and CDR2 sequences are SEHNR and FQNEAQ (reference sequence). The CDR3 runs 16 residues. CDR3 DNA: TGTGCCAGCAATCTAGCGGGGGGCAAGGACACCGGGGAGCTGTTTTTT. Its protein is CASNLAGGKDTGELFF.

This clone has a handful of counts. The chain couples TRBV9 to TRBJ1-3, with 9 bases aligning to TRBD1. The V gene end was trimmed by 6 bases and the J gene end by 3 bases; junction bases not matched to a gene: 7. Germline V gives CDR1 SGDLS, CDR2 YYNGEE. The CDR3 loop spans 15 amino acids. The CDR3 region is CASTVGQGIGNTIYF. CDR3 bases: TGTGCCAGCACCGTGGGACAGGGTATTGGAAACACCATATATTTT.

This clone was detected a few times. The V and J genes are TRBV10-3 and TRBJ2-1; D remains ambiguous. From germline, CDR1 is ENHRY and CDR2 SYGVKD. V shed 3 bases and J shed 9 bases, with 9 bases lying between them. The length of the CDR3 is 12 residues. CDR3 in amino acids: CAISEKLGEQFF. CDR3 coding DNA: TGTGCCATCAGTGAAAAGCTCGGTGAGCAGTTCTTC.

The V gene is TRBV19, the J gene TRBJ2-3, with 12 nucleotides matching TRBD1. The CDR3 runs 17 residues. CDR1 and CDR2 (germline): LNHDA, SQIVND (reference sequence). With V trimmed by 1 base and J by 4 bases, 6 bases remained unmatched. In DNA, the CDR3 is TGTGCCAGTAGTATAGTAGGGGGACAGGGGGCTTCAGATACGCAGTATTTT. This gives the protein CASSIVGGQGASDTQYF.

V gene TRBV6-6 combines with J gene TRBJ1-1, with 9 bases fitting TRBD1. Losses at the gene ends were 2 bases for V and 5 bases for J; bases not matched to a gene: 9. The germline V gene encodes CDR1 MNHNY and CDR2 SVGAGI (reference sequence). This CDR3 contains 16 residues. The CDR3 loop is CASSYEVGTGRTEAFF. Written as DNA, the CDR3 is TGTGCCAGCAGTTACGAGGTGGGGACAGGGAGGACTGAAGCTTTCTTT.

V gene TRBV2 combines with J gene TRBJ2-7; D remains ambiguous. The V gene lost 6 bases and the J gene lost 4 bases, with 7 bases spanning the gap. The germline gives CDR1 SNHLY, CDR2 FYNNEI. The CDR3 spans 11 residues. The CDR3: CASRGEYEQYF. The CDR3 DNA reads TGTGCCAGCAGAGGAGAATACGAGCAGTACTTC.

This chain's CDR3 is CASNGQGYGYTF. The CDR3 region has the DNA TGTGCCAGCAACGGACAGGGCTATGGCTACACCTTC. The rearrangement uses TRBV19 and TRBJ1-2, with 8 bases identical to TRBD1. This CDR3 is built from 12 residues. The V gene's germline CDR1 is LNHDA and CDR2 SQIVND (reference sequence). Germline trimming cut 9 bases from V and 4 bases from J; bases unmatched to any gene: 4.

As DNA, the CDR3 is TGTGCCAGCAGCCAAGAAACTCAGGGGGCGCAGCGGCAGTTCTTC. It yields the protein CASSQETQGAQRQFF. The V call is TRBV4-2, the J call TRBJ2-1; TRBD1 aligns across 8 bases. The CDR3 consists of 15 residues. With V trimmed by 0 bases and J by 12 bases, 10 bases remained unmatched. Germline V gene data show CDR1 as LGHNA and CDR2 as YNFKEQ.

V is TRBV30 and J is TRBJ1-1; 7 positions agree with TRBD1. The CDR3 is made up of 13 amino acids. From germline, CDR1 is GTSNPN and CDR2 SVGIG (reference sequence). Trimming took 7 bases from V and 2 from J; bases not matched to a gene: 7. The chain's CDR3 is CAFRGGGNTEAFF. DNA of the CDR3: TGTGCCTTCCGTGGAGGGGGCAACACTGAAGCTTTCTTT.

This chain joins TRBV6-7 and TRBJ2-5; weak D call: TRBD2 (7 bases). Near its end, the DNA agrees better with TRBJ2-7, so the J call may be wrong. TRBV6-7 is recorded as an ORF, its role being uncertain. There are 14 residues in the CDR3. The CDR3 spells CASGRRGPPYEQYF. CDR3 in DNA: TGTGCCAGCGGTCGGCGGGGGCCCCCCTACGAGCAGTACTTC.